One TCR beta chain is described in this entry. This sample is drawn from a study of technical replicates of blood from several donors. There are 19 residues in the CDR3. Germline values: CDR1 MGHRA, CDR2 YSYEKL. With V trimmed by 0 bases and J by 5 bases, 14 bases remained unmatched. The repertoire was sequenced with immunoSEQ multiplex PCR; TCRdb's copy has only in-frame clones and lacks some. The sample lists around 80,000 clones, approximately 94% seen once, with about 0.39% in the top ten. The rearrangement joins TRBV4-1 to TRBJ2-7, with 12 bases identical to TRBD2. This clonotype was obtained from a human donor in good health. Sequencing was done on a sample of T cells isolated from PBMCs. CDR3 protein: CASSQDSSGRAVERNEQYF. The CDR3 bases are TGCGCCAGCAGCCAAGATTCTAGCGGGAGGGCCGTAGAAAGAAACGAGCAGTACTTC.